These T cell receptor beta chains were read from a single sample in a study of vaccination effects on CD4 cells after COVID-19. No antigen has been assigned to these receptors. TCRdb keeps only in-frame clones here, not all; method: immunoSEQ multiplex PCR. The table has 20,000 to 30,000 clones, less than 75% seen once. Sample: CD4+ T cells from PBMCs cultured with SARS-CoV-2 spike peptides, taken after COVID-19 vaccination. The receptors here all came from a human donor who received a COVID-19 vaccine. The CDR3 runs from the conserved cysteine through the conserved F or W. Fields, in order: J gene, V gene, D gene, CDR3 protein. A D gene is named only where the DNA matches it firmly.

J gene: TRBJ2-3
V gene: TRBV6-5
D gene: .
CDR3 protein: CASSYYGRGTDTQYF

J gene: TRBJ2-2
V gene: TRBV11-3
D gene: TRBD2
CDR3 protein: CASTYGGGRAPLTGELFF

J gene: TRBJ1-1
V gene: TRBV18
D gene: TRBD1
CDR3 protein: CASSPDRGTEAFF

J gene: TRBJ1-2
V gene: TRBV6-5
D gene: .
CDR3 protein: CATLVSNYGYTF

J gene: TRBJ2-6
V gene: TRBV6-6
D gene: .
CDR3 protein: CASRGFSGANVLTF

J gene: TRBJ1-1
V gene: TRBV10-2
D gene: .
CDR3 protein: CASSVGADAPWRMSF

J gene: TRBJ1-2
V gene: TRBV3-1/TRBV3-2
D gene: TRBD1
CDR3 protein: CASSPGTGYGYTF

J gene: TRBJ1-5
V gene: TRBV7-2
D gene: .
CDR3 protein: CASSLGNSNQPQHF

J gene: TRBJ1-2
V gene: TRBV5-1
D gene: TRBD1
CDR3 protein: CASSLGQGAEGYTF

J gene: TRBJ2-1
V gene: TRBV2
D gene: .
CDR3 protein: CASSILPGRGTYNEQFF

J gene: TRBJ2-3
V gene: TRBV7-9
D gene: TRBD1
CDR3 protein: CASRPRGPADTQYF

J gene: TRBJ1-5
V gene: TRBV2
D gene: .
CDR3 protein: CASSVDGSQPQHF

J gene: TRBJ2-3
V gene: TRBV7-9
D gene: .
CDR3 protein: CASSLAVKADTQYF

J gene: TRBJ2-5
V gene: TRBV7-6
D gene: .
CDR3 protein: CASSPPTSRETQYF

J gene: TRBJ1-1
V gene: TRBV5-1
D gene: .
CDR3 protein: CASSSVIATYEAFF

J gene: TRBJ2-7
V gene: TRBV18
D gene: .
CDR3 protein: CASSPLNEGEQYF

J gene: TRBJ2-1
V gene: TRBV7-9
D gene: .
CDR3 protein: CASSLVGDEQFF

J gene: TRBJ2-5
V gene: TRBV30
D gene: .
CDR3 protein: CAWRAGTAGTQYF

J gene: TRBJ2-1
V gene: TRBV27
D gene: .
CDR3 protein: CASSLLNEQFF

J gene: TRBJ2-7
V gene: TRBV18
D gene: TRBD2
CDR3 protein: CASSPLGSGTSYEQYF

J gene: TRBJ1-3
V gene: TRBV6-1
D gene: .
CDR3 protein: CASSEAGGTGNTIYF

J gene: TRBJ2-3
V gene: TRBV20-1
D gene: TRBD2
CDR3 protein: CSASVSGSGGDTQYF

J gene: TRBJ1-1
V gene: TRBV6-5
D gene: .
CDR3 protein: CASSSGVGEPTEAFF

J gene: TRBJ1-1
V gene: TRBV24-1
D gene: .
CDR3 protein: CATRNRAGEAFF

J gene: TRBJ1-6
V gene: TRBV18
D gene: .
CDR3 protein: CASSPQNTGSPLHF

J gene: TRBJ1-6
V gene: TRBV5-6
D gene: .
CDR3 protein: CASSAYNSPLHF

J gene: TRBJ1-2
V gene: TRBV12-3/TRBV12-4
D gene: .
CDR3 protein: CASSLGGGYTF

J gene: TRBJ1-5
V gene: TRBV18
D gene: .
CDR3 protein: CASSPGQTAQPQHF

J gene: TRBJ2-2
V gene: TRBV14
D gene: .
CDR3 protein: CASSQAGLNTGELFF

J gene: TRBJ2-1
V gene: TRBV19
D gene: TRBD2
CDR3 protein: CASSIRRGAFNEQFF

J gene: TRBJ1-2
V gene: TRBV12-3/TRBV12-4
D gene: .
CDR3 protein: CASSRGLDYGYTF

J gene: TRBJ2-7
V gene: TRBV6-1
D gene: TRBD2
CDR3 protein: CASSEHTSGAYEQYF

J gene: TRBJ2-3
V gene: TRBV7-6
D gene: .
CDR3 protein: CASSLGFAGSDTQYF

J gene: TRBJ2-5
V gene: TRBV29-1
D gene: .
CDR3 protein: CSVALTMTMETQYF

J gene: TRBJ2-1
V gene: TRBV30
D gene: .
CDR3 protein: CAGPGRANNEQFF

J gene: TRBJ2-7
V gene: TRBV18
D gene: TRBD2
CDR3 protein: CASSQGLAGSGGEQYF

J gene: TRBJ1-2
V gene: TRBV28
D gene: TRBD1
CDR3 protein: CASSLGTVSYGYTF

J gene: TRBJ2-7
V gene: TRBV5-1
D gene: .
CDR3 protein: CASSLRTVGYEQYF

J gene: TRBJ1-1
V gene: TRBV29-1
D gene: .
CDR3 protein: CSVEGSARSTEAFF

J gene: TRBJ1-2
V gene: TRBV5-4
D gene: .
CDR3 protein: CASNTGNYGYTF

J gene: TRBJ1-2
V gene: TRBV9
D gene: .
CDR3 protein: CASNRDSYGYTF

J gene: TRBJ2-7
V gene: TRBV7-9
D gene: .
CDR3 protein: CASSLVKVWGSGTYEQYF

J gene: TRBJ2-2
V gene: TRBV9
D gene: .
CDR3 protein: CASSVGQGRGTGELFF

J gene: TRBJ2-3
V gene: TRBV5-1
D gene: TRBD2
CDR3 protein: CASSLSAGADTQYF

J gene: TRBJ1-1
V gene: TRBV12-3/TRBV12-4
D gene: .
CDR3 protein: CASSLGRRAFF

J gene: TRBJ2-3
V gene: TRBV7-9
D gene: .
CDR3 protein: CASSYGGDTDTQYF